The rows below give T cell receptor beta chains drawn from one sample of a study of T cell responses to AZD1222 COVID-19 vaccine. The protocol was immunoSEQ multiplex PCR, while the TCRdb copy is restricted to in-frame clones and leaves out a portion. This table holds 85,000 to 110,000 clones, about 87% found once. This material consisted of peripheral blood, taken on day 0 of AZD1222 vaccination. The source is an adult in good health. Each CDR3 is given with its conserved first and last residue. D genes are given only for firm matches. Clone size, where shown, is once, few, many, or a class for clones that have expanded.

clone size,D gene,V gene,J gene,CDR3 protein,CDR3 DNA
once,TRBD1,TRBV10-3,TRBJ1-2,CAIGGQEDGYTF,TGTGCCATCGGGGGACAGGAGGATGGCTACACCTTC
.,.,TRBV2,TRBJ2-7,CASGGPGVPDEQYF,TGTGCCAGCGGAGGACCAGGGGTTCCCGACGAGCAGTACTTC
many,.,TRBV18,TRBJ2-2,CASSPTPVGGELFF,TGTGCCAGCTCACCTACCCCCGTTGGCGGGGAGCTGTTTTTT
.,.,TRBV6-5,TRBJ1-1,CASSYSDQGSSEAFF,TGTGCCAGCAGTTACTCGGACCAGGGGAGCTCTGAAGCTTTCTTT
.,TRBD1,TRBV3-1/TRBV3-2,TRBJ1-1,CASSPQGTNTEAFF,TGTGCCAGCAGCCCACAGGGGACGAACACTGAAGCTTTCTTT
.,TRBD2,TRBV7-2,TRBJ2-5,CASSLERGLHQTQYF,TGTGCCAGCAGCTTAGAGCGGGGGCTCCATCAGACCCAGTACTTC
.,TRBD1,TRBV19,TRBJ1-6,CASSNPMDRGYSPLHF,TGTGCCAGTAGTAACCCCATGGACAGGGGTTATTCACCCCTCCACTTT
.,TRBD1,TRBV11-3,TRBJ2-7,CASSSRDSPGHEQYF,TGTGCCAGCAGCTCTCGGGACAGTCCGGGCCACGAGCAGTACTTC
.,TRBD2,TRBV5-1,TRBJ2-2,CASSPTPLAGGVGELFF,TGCGCCAGCAGCCCAACCCCGCTAGCGGGGGGGGTCGGGGAGCTGTTTTTT
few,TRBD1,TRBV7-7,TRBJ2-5,CASSLVQGARETQYF,TGTGCTAGCAGCTTAGTACAGGGGGCGCGGGAGACCCAGTACTTC
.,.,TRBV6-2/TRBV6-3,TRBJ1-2,CASSYSVGDYGYTF,TGTGCCAGCAGTTACTCGGTGGGAGACTATGGCTACACCTTC